One and the same sample provided the 5 T cell receptor beta chains below, sequenced in a study of cytomegalovirus exposure and HLA in healthy donors. With 60 Vbeta and 13 Jbeta primers, the PCR was carried out. Libraries were prepared by immunoSEQ multiplex PCR; TCRdb keeps only in-frame clonotypes and omits some of them. The sample has some 98,000 clones, about 81% seen once. The source material was PBMCs. These receptors were taken from a man aged 35 to 55 in good health and CMV-seronegative.

This sequence joins TRBV13 and TRBJ2-5; 14 bases are shared with TRBD2. CDR3 length: 17 amino acids. Unmatched junction bases numbered 10, after V lost 5 bases and J lost 5 bases. The germline CDR1 and CDR2 sequences are PRHDT and FYEKMQ (reference sequence). The chain's CDR3 is CASSRRGLAGGEETQYF. CDR3 sequence (DNA): TGTGCCAGCAGCCGAAGAGGACTAGCGGGGGGTGAGGAGACCCAGTACTTC.

The V gene is TRBV25-1, the J gene TRBJ1-6; 7 bases line up with TRBD1. V lost 6 bases and J lost 5; bases outside the gene matches: 4. CDR1 is MGHDK, CDR2 SYGVNS, per germline. The length of the CDR3 is 14 residues. The CDR3: CASRTGTDNSPLHF. In DNA, the CDR3 is TGTGCCAGCAGAACCGGGACAGATAATTCACCCCTCCACTTT. The full variable domain, completed using reference TRBV25-1 and TRBJ1-6, is EADIYQTPRYLVIGTGKKITLECSQTMGHDKMYWYQQDPGMELHLIHYSYGVNSTEKGDLSSESTVSRIRTEHFPLTLESARPSHTSQYLCASRTGTDNSPLHFGNGTRLTVT.

The rearrangement uses TRBV7-9 and TRBJ2-5; TRBD1 matches at 10 bases. The germline V gene encodes CDR1 SEHNR and CDR2 FQNEAQ (reference sequence). CDR3 length: 15 residues. V trimming: 1 base; J trimming: 2 bases; junction bases outside the gene matches: 1. The CDR3 region is CASSLGDRGQETQYF. The DNA of the CDR3 is TGTGCCAGCAGCTTAGGGGACAGGGGTCAAGAGACCCAGTACTTC.

The genes are TRBV9 and TRBJ2-7, with D perhaps matching TRBD1 (5 bases). Germline V gene sequence: CDR1 SGDLS, CDR2 YYNGEE. This CDR3 comprises 13 residues. V shed 8 bases and J shed 2 bases, with 14 bases lying between them. CDR3 DNA: TGTGCCAGGGACACGGAACGGACCTACGAGCAGTACTTC. The encoded protein is CARDTERTYEQYF.

The rearrangement joins TRBV4-1 to TRBJ1-1; 11 bases are shared with TRBD1. This CDR3 comprises 14 residues. Looked up from germline, CDR1 is MGHRA and CDR2 is YSYEKL. The ends lost 6 bases at V and 6 bases at J; junction bases unmatched: 6. The CDR3 is CASSYGQGAAEAFF. CDR3 sequence (DNA): TGCGCCAGCAGTTACGGACAGGGGGCGGCTGAAGCTTTCTTT.